This TCR beta chain was obtained from a study of shared clonotypes between healthy human individuals. Study overall: Contributing individuals were a couple of females and three males aged 18 to 49.

The naive CD8 subset, CD45RO-negative cells positively selected for CCR7, excluded terminally differentiated effector memory CD45RA+ cells. Study donors comprised healthy, HIV-negative adults devoid of recent acute infection or vaccination. Regarding the study as a whole: Specimens sampled were limited to blood, with tissue repertoires likely differing.

Turning to this clone: Its antigen is as yet unknown.

Trimming stripped 1 base from V and 4 bases from J, with 11 bases between. The CDR3 length is 14 residues. CDR1 and CDR2 (germline): SEHNR, FQNEAQ (reference sequence). Once extracted for a subset, genomic DNA was divided evenly among several immunoSEQ plates. Profiling relied on immunoSEQ multiplex PCR, and the TCRdb table lists in-frame clones only, not all of them. Among over 2 million clones listed, just under 95% were seen once. J is TRBJ2-7 and V is TRBV7-9; D is ambiguous. The origin of this receptor is a man aged 18 to 35 in good health. The sequencing input was naive CD8+ T cells sorted from blood. The CDR3 loop reads CASSLVEAGYEQYF. Written as DNA, the CDR3 is TGTGCCAGCAGCTTAGTTGAGGCCGGATACGAGCAGTACTTC.